This paragraph covers one T cell receptor beta chain sequence. TCRdb's copy holds only in-frame clones and misses some; the assay was immunoSEQ multiplex PCR. The sample includes some 40,000 clones, 75% to 90% seen only once; the top ten take 13% to 15%. The sample comes from a study of blood T cell repertoires in COVID-19. The wider study: Samples representing acute and convalescent COVID-19 were sourced from the United States, Italy and Spain. T cells, B-cell-depleted T cells, or PBMCs supplied cDNA or gDNA.

V lost 0 bases, J lost 7 bases, and 12 bases stayed unmatched. The CDR3 spans 17 residues. CDR1 LGHDT and CDR2 YNNKEL come from the germline V gene (reference sequence). V usage is TRBV3-1 (or the pseudogene TRBV3-2) and J usage is TRBJ2-7; 10 nucleotides match TRBD2. The receptor was derived from a man in his fifties with active or convalescent COVID-19. The specimen was peripheral blood. The CDR3 sequence is CASSQDWASGGPREQYF. The CDR3 nucleotides are TGTGCCAGCAGCCAAGATTGGGCTAGCGGGGGCCCTAGGGAGCAGTACTTC.